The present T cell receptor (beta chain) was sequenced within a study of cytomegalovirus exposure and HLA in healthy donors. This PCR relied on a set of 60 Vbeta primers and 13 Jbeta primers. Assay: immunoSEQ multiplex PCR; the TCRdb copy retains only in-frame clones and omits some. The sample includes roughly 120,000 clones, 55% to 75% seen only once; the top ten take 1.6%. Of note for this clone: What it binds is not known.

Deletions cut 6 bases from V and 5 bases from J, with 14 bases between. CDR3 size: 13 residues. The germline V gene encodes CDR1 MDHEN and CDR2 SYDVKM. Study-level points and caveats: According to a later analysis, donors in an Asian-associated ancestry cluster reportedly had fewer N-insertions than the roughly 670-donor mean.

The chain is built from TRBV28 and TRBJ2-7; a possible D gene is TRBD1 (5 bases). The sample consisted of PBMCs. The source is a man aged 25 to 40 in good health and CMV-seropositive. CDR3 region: CASRTTVWHEQYF. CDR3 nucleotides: TGTGCCAGCAGAACGACAGTCTGGCACGAGCAGTACTTC. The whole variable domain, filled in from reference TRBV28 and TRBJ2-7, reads DVKVTQSSRYLVKRTGEKVFLECVQDMDHENMFWYRQDPGLGLRLIYFSYDVKMKEKGDIPEGYSVSREKKERFSLILESASTNQTSMYLCASRTTVWHEQYFGPGTRLTVT.